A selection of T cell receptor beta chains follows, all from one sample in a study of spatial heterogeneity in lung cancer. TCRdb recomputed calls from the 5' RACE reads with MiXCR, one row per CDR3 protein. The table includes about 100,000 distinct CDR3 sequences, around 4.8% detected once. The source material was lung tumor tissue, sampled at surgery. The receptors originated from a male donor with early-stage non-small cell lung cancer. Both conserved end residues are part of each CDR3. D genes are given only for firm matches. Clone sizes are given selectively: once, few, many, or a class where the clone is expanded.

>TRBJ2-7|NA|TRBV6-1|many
TGTGCCAGCAGCAGGGAAAGAGTCCCCTACGAGCAGTACTTC
CASSRERVPYEQYF
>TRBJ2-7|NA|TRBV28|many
TGTGCCAGCGGAGACCGAGGAGCTAACTACGAGCAGTACTTC
CASGDRGANYEQYF
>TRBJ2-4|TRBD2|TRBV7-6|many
TGTGCCAGCAGCTTAATGGCGGGGGGGGCCAAAAACATTCAGTACTTC
CASSLMAGGAKNIQYF
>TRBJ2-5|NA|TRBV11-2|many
TGTGCCAGCAGCTTTTCCCACCCAAAGCGGTACTTC
CASSFSHPKRYF
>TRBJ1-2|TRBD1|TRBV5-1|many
TGCGCCAGCAGCACCGGACAGGGCAATGGCTACACCTTC
CASSTGQGNGYTF
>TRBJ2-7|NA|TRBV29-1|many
TGCAGCGTTGCCGTGATAGCGCGTTACGAGCAGTACTTC
CSVAVIARYEQYF
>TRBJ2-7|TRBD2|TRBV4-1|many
TGCGCCAGCAGCCTCCTACTAGCGGGCACCTACGAGCAGTACTTC
CASSLLLAGTYEQYF
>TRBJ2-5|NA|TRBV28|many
TGTGCCAGCAGTTTGGTAGGGGAGGACCAAGAGACCCAGTACTTC
CASSLVGEDQETQYF
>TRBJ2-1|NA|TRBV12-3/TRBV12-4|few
TGTGCCAGCAGTTTTTCCCGGGTCGATGAGCAGTTCTTC
CASSFSRVDEQFF
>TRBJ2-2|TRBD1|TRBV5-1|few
TGCGCCAGCAGCTGGGGACAGGGGACCGGGGAGCTGTTTTTT
CASSWGQGTGELFF
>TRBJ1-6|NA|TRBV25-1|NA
TGTGCCAGCAGTGAAGGTTTGGGGTTCGGGTCACCCCTCCACTTT
CASSEGLGFGSPLHF
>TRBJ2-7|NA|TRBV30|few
TGTGCCTGGAGTGGTGGACGGGCCGCTTTTGAGCAGTACTTC
CAWSGGRAAFEQYF
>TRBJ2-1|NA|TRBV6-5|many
TGTGCCAGCAGTTACTCTCAATCTGAACAGTTCTTC
CASSYSQSEQFF
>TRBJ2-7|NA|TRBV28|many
TGTGCCAGCAGAAGACAGGTCGCCCCCTACGAGCAGTACTTC
CASRRQVAPYEQYF
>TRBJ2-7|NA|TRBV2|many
TGTGCCACAAATAAAGGGGTAAACTCCTACGAGCAGTACTTC
CATNKGVNSYEQYF
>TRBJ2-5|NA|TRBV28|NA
TGTGCCAGCAGTTTACGGCAGGAAGAGACCCAGTACTTC
CASSLRQEETQYF
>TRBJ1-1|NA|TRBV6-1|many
TGTGCCAGCAGCCTCCAAGGGGGAAGGCCTGAAGCTTTCTTT
CASSLQGGRPEAFF
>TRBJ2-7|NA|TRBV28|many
TGTGCCAGCAGGCCCACAGTCTCCTACGAGCAGTACTTC
CASRPTVSYEQYF
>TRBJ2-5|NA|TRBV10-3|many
TGTGCCATCAGTGATATACGAGAGACCCAGTACTTC
CAISDIRETQYF